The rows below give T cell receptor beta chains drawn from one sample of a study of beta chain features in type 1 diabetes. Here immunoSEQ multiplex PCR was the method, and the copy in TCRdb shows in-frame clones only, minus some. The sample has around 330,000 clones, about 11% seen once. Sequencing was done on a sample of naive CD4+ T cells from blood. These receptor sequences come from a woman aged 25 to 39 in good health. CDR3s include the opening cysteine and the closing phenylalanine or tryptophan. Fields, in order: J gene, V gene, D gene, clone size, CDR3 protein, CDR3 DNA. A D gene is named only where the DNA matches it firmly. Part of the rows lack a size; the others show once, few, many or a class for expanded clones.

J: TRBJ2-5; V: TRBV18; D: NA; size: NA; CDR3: CASSPPNEETQYF; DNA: TGTGCCAGCTCACCACCAAACGAGGAGACCCAGTACTTC
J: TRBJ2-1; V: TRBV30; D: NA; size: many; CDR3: CAWSLGTPNEQFF; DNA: TGTGCCTGGAGTCTAGGGACACCCAATGAGCAGTTCTTC
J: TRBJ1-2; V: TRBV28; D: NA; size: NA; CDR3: CASSYRDYGYTF; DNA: TGTGCCAGCAGTTACAGGGACTATGGCTACACCTTC
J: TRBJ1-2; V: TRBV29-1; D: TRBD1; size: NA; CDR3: CSALRGGRGHYGYTF; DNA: TGCAGCGCACTTAGAGGGGGCAGGGGGCATTATGGCTACACCTTC
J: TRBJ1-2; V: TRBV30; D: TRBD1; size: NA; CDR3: CAWSLTHGTGPNYGYTF; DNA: TGTGCCTGGAGTTTGACTCATGGGACAGGGCCTAACTATGGCTACACCTTC
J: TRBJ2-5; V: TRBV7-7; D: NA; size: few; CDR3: CASSLWGEMETQYF; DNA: TGTGCTAGCAGCTTATGGGGGGAGATGGAGACCCAGTACTTC
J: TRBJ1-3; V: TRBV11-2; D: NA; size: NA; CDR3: CASSLRDSVSPSGHTIYF; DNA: TGTGCCAGCAGCTTAAGGGACTCGGTCTCACCTTCTGGCCACACCATATATTTT
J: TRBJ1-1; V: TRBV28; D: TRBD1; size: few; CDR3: CASNPGTALNTEAFF; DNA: TGTGCCAGCAATCCAGGGACAGCCCTGAACACTGAAGCTTTCTTT
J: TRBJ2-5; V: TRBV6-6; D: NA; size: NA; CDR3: CASSTYRGSVGATQYF; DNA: TGTGCCAGCTCCACTTACCGGGGGTCCGTGGGAGCGACCCAGTACTTC
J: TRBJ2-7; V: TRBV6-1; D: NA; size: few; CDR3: CASSEAASTIYEQYF; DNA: TGTGCCAGCAGTGAAGCTGCCAGTACAATCTACGAGCAGTACTTC
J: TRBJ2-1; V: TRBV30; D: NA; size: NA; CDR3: CAWSDPGVYNEQFF; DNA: TGTGCCTGGAGTGATCCAGGGGTCTACAATGAGCAGTTCTTC
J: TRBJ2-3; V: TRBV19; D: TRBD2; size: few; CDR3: CASSVPVGGGGTDTQYF; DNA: TGTGCCAGTAGTGTTCCCGTTGGCGGGGGGGGCACAGATACGCAGTATTTT
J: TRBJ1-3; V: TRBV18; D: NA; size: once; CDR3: CASSPADSPGSDTIYF; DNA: TGTGCCAGCTCACCTGCGGACAGTCCTGGCTCGGACACCATATATTTT
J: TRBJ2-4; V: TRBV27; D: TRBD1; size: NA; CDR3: CASSSTGQGINIQYF; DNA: TGTGCCAGCAGTTCAACCGGACAGGGAATAAACATTCAGTACTTC
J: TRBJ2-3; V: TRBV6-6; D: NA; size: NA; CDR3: CASRQTASTQYF; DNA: TGTGCCAGCAGACAGACAGCTTCTACGCAGTATTTT
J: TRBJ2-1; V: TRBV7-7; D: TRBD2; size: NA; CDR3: CASSLVSGSNEQFF; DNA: TGTGCTAGCAGCTTAGTTAGCGGGAGTAATGAGCAGTTCTTC
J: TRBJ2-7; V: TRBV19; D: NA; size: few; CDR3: CASSNTDSYEQYF; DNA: TGTGCCAGTAGTAATACCGACAGCTACGAGCAGTACTTC
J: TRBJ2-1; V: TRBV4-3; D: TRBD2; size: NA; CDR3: CASSQEGTSGRSYNEQFF; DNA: TGCGCCAGCAGCCAAGAAGGCACTAGCGGGAGGTCCTACAATGAGCAGTTCTTC
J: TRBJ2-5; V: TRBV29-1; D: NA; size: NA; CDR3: CSVGGGTGQETQYF; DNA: TGCAGCGTTGGAGGCGGGACCGGGCAAGAGACCCAGTACTTC
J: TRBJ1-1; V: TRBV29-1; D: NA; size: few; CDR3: CSVVYGQTNTEAFF; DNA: TGCAGCGTTGTGTATGGGCAGACGAACACTGAAGCTTTCTTT
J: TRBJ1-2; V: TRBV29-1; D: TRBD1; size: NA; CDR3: CSVPGTGNGYTF; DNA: TGCAGCGTCCCCGGGACAGGGAATGGCTACACCTTC
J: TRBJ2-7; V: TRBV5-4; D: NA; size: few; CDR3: CASSQEGLGREQYF; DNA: TGTGCCAGCAGCCAGGAGGGGCTGGGAAGGGAGCAGTACTTC
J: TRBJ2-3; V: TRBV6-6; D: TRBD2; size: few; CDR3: CASTTSGRANTDTQYF; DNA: TGTGCCAGCACAACTAGCGGGAGGGCCAATACAGATACGCAGTATTTT
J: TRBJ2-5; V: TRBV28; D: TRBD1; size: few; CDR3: CASSLDRGRAGTQYF; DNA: TGTGCCAGCAGTCTAGACAGGGGGCGGGCGGGGACCCAGTACTTC
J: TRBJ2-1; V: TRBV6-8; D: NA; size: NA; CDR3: CASSYPDRSSYNEQFF; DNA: TGTGCCAGCAGTTACCCCGACAGGAGCTCCTACAATGAGCAGTTCTTC
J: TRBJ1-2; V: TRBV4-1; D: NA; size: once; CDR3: CASSRETGRLNYGYTF; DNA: TGCGCCAGCAGCCGCGAGACAGGACGACTTAACTATGGCTACACCTTC
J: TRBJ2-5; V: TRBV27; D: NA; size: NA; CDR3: CASSAPGQKQETQYF; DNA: TGTGCCAGCAGTGCTCCGGGACAAAAGCAAGAGACCCAGTACTTC
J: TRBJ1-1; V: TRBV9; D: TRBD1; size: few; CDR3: CASSVGGQGTEAFF; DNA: TGTGCCAGCAGCGTAGGGGGACAGGGAACTGAAGCTTTCTTT
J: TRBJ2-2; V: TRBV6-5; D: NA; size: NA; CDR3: CASSPPGAKTGELFF; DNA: TGTGCCAGCAGCCCACCAGGGGCGAAGACCGGGGAGCTGTTTTTT
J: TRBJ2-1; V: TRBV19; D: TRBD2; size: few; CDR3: CASSGTSGAYNEQFF; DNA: TGTGCCAGTAGCGGGACTAGCGGAGCCTACAATGAGCAGTTCTTC
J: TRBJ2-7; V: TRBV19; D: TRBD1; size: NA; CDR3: CASSLWTGETEQYF; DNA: TGTGCCAGTAGTCTATGGACAGGGGAGACCGAGCAGTACTTC
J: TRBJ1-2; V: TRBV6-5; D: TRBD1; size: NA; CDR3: CASSYDRVEGYTF; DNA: TGTGCCAGCAGTTACGACAGGGTCGAGGGCTACACCTTC
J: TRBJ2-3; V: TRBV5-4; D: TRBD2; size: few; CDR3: CASSWDGAREGTDTQYF; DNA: TGTGCCAGCAGCTGGGACGGGGCGCGGGAGGGCACAGATACGCAGTATTTT
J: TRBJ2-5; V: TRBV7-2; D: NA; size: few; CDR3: CASSRAAGEETQYF; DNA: TGTGCCAGCTCCCGAGCGGCAGGAGAAGAGACCCAGTACTTC
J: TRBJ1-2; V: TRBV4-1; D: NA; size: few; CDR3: CASSQDGQPYGYTF; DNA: TGCGCCAGCAGCCAAGATGGACAGCCGTATGGCTACACCTTC
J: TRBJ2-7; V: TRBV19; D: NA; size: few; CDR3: CASSYDSSSYEQYF; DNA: TGTGCCAGTAGCTACGACAGTAGCTCCTACGAGCAGTACTTC
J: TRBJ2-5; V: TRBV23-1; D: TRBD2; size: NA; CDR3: CASSHWTSGGRETQYF; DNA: TGCGCCAGCAGTCATTGGACTAGCGGGGGACGAGAGACCCAGTACTTC
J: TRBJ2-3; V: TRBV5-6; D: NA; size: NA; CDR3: CASSLSQTSTDTQYF; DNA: TGTGCCAGCAGCTTGAGTCAGACTAGCACAGATACGCAGTATTTT
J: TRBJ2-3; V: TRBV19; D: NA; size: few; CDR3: CASATGTDTQYF; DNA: TGTGCCAGTGCCACAGGGACAGATACGCAGTATTTT
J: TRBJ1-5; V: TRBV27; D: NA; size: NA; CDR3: CASSLYTNSNQPQHF; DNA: TGTGCCAGCAGTTTATACACGAATAGCAATCAGCCCCAGCATTTT
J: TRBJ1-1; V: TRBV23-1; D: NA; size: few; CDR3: CASSQLEGVTEAFF; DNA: TGCGCCAGCAGTCAATTGGAAGGGGTCACTGAAGCTTTCTTT
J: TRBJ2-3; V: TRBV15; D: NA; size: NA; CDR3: CATSRVGWRSTDTQYF; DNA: TGTGCCACCAGCAGAGTGGGTTGGCGGAGCACAGATACGCAGTATTTT
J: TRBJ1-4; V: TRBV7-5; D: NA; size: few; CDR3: CARSNQRTNEKLFF; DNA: TGTGCCAGAAGCAATCAGCGCACTAATGAAAAACTGTTTTTT
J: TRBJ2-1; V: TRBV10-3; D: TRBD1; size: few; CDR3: CAIRFGQGGLTNEQFF; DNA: TGTGCCATCAGATTCGGACAGGGGGGCCTCACAAATGAGCAGTTCTTC
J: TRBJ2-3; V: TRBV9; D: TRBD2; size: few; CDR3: CASSGLAASTDTQYF; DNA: TGTGCCAGCAGCGGACTAGCGGCTAGCACAGATACGCAGTATTTT
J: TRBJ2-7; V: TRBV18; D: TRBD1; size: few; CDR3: CASSQLDRAEQYF; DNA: TGTGCCAGCTCACAACTCGACAGGGCCGAGCAGTACTTC
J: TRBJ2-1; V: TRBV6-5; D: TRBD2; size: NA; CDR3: CASSYGEGYNEQFF; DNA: TGTGCCAGCAGTTATGGGGAGGGGTACAATGAGCAGTTCTTC
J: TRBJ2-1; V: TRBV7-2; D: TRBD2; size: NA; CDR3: CASSRRGLAGVRNEQFF; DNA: TGTGCCAGCAGCCGTAGAGGACTAGCGGGAGTACGCAATGAGCAGTTCTTC